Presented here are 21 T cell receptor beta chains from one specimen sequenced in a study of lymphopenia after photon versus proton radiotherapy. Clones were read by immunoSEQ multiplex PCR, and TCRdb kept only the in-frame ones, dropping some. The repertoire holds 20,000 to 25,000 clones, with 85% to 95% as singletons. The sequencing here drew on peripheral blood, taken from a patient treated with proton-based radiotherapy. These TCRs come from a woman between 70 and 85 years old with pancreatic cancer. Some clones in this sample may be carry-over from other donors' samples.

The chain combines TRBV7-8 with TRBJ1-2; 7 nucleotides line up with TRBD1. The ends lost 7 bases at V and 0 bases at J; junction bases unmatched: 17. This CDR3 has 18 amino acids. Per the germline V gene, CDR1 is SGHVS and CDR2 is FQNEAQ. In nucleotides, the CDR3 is TGTGCCAGCACCTTTCTGGGTTACACAGGGGACTCTAACTATGGCTACACCTTC. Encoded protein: CASTFLGYTGDSNYGYTF.

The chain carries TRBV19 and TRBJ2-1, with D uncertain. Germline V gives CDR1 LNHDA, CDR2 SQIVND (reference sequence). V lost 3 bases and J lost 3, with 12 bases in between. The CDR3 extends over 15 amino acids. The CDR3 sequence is CASSMANTYYNEQFF. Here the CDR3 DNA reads TGTGCCAGTAGTATGGCGAATACCTACTACAATGAGCAGTTCTTC.

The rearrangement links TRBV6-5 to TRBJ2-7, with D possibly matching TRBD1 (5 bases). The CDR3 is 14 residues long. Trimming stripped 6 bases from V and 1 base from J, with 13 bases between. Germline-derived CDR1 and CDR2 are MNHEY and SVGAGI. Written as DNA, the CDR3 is TGTGCCAGCAGGAACCCTGACAGATCCTACGAGCAGTACTTC. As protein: CASRNPDRSYEQYF.

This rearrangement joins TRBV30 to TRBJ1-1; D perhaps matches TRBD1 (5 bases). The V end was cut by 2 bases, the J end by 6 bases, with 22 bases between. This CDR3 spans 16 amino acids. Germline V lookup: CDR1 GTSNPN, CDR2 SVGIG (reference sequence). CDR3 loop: CAWSKIIGEAWAEAFF. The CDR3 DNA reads TGTGCCTGGAGTAAAATAATAGGGGAGGCGTGGGCTGAAGCTTTCTTT.

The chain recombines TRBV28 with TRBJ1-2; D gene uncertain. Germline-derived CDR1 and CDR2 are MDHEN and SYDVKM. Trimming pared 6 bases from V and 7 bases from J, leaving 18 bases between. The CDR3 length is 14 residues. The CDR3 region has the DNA TGTGCCAGCAGAAAAAGTCTGTGGGGAGGTGGCTACACCTTC. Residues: CASRKSLWGGGYTF.

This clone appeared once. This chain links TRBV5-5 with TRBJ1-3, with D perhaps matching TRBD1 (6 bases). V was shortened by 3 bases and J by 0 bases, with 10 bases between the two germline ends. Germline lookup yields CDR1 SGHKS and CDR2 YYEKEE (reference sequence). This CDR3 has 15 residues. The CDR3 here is CASSSWTASGNTIYF. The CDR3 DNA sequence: TGTGCCAGCAGCTCGTGGACAGCCTCTGGAAACACCATATATTTT.

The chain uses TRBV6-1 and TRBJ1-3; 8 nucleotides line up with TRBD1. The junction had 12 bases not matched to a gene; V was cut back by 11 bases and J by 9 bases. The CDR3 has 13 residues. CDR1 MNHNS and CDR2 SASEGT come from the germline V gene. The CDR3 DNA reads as TGTGCCGCCGGATCGACAGGGGATACCACCATATATTTT. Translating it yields CAAGSTGDTTIYF.

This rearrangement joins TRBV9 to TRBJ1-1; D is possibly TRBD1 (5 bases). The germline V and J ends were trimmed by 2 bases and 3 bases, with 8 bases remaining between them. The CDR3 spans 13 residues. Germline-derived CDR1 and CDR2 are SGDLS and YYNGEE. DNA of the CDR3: TGTGCCAGCAGCGTTTTGGGGGACACTGAAGCTTTCTTT. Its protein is CASSVLGDTEAFF.

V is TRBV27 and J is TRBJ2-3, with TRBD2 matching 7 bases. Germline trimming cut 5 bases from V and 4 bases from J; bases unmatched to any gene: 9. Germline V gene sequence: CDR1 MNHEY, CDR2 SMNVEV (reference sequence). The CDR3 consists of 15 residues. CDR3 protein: CASSPQSGNPDTQYF. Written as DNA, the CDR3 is TGTGCCAGCAGTCCCCAAAGCGGGAACCCAGATACGCAGTATTTT.

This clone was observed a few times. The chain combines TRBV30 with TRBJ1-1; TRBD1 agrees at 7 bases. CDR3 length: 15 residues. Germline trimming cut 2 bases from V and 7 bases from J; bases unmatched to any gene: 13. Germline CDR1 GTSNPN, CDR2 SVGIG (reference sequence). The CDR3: CAWSNLLGQDSEAFF. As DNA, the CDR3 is TGTGCCTGGAGTAACCTGCTAGGACAGGATAGTGAAGCTTTCTTT.

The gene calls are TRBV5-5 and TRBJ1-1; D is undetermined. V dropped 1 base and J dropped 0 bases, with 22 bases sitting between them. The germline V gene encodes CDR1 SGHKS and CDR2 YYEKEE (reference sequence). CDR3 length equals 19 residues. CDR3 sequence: CASSLNGGISSRLNTEAFF. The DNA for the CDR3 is TGTGCCAGCAGCTTGAATGGCGGAATCTCCTCTCGATTGAACACTGAAGCTTTCTTT. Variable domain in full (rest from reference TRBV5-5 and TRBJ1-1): DAGVTQSPTHLIKTRGQQVTLRCSPISGHKSVSWYQQVLGQGPQFIFQYYEKEERGRGNFPDRFSARQFPNYSSELNVNALLLGDSALYLCASSLNGGISSRLNTEAFFGQGTRLTVV.

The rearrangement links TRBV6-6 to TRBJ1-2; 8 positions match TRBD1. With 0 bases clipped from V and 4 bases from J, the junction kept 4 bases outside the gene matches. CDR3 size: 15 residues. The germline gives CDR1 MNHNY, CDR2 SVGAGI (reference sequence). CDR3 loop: CASSYSGQDSYGYTF. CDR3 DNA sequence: TGTGCCAGCAGTTACTCGGGACAGGATAGCTATGGCTACACCTTC.

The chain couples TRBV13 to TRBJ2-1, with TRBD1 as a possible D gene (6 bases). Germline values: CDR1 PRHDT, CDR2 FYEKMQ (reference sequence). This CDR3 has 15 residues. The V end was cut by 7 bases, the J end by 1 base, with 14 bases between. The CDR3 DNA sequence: TGTGCCAGCACCGCCGGACAGCCGTCCTACAATGAGCAGTTCTTC. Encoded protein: CASTAGQPSYNEQFF.

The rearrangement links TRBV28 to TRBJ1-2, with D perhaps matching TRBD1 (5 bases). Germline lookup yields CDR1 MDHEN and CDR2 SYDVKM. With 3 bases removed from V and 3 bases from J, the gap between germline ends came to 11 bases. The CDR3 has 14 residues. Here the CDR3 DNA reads TGTGCCAGCAGTTTGTACAGGCAGGACTATGGCTACACCTTC. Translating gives CASSLYRQDYGYTF.

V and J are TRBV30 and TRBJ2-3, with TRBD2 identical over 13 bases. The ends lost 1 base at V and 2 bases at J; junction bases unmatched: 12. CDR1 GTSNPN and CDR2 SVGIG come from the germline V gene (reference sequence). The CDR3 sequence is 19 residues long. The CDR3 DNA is TGTGCCTGGAGTGGGATTACTAGCGGGAGGGCCAGTAACACAGATACGCAGTATTTT. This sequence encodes CAWSGITSGRASNTDTQYF.

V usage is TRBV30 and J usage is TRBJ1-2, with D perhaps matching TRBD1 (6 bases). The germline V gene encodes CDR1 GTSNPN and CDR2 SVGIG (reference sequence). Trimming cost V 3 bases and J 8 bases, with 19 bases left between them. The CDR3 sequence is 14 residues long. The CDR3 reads CAWRGSGQPRGYTF. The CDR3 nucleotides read TGTGCCTGGAGGGGATCTGGACAGCCTCGGGGCTACACCTTC.

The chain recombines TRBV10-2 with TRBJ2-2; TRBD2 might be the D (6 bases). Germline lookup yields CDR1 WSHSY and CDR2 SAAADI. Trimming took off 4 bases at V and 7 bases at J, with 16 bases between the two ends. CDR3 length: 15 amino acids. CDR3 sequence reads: CASSAGRENDGELFF. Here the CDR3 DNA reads TGCGCCAGCAGTGCGGGTCGGGAGAACGACGGGGAGCTGTTTTTT.

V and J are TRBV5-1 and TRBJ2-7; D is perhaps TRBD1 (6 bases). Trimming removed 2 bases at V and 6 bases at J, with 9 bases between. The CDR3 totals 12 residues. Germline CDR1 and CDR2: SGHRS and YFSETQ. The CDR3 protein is CASSLQGSEQYF. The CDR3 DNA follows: TGCGCCAGCAGCTTACAGGGAAGCGAGCAGTACTTC. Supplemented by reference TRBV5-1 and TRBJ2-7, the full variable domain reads KAGVTQTPRYLIKTRGQQVTLSCSPISGHRSVSWYQQTPGQGLQFLFEYFSETQRNKGNFPGRFSGRQFSNSRSEMNVSTLELGDSALYLCASSLQGSEQYFGPGTRLTVT.

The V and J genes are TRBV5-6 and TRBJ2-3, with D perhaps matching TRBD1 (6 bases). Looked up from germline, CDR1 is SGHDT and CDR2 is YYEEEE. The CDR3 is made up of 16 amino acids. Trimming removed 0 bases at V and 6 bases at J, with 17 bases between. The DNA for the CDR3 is TGTGCCAGCAGCTTGGTTACGCAGGGGTCGGTTGATACGCAGTATTTT. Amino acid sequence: CASSLVTQGSVDTQYF.

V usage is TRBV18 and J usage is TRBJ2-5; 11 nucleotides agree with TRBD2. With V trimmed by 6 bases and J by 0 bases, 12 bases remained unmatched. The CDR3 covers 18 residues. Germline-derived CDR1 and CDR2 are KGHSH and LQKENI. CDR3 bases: TGTGCCAGCTCCCTCGGACAGTTGGGACTAGCGGACCAAGAGACCCAGTACTTC. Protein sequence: CASSLGQLGLADQETQYF.

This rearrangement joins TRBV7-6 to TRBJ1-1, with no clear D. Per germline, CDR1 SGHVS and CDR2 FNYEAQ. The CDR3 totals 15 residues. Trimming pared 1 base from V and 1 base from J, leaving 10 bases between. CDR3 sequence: CASSLEGTSNTEAFF. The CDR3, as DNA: TGTGCCAGCAGCTTAGAAGGCACCTCGAACACTGAAGCTTTCTTT.